The 18 T cell receptor beta chains below were found in one sample sequenced in a study of blood T cell repertoires in COVID-19. Sequencing used immunoSEQ multiplex PCR; TCRdb keeps in-frame clones, though not all of them. Here the sample spans under 450,000 clones, 83% being singletons. The sample taken for sequencing was PBMCs or T cells enriched from blood (not recorded which). These receptors all come from a woman aged 50 to 60 who had recovered from COVID-19.

This clone has a single count. The chain uses TRBV5-4 and TRBJ2-2; perhaps TRBD2 as D (6 bases). The CDR3 covers 17 residues. V shed 0 bases and J shed 1 base, with 13 bases lying between them. CDR1 SGHNT and CDR2 YYREEE come from the germline V gene (reference sequence). Written as DNA, the CDR3 is TGTGCCAGCAGCTTGGGGCCTCCCGGGGGGAACACCGGGGAGCTGTTTTTT. The encoded protein is CASSLGPPGGNTGELFF.

The rearrangement joins TRBV6-4 to TRBJ2-2; 9 nucleotides match TRBD2. After removal of 6 bases from V and 4 bases from J, the junction contained 6 bases not matched to a gene. The germline gives CDR1 MRHNA, CDR2 SNTAGT. This CDR3 comprises 15 residues. The CDR3 sequence: CASSHGTSITGELFF. CDR3 sequence (DNA): TGTGCCAGCAGCCATGGGACTAGCATCACCGGGGAGCTGTTTTTT.

The rearrangement links TRBV12-3 or TRBV12-4 to TRBJ1-1; D not certain. CDR3 length equals 12 residues. Trimming took 5 bases from V and 2 from J, leaving 6 bases between them. The CDR3 DNA sequence: TGTGCCAGCAGTATACATAACACTGAAGCTTTCTTT. Residues: CASSIHNTEAFF.

The rearrangement links TRBV3-1 (or the pseudogene TRBV3-2) to TRBJ1-3; TRBD1 might be the D (5 bases). The CDR3 is 15 amino acids. Germline V CDR1 and CDR2: LGHDT, YNNKEL (reference sequence). With 3 bases removed from V and 1 base from J, the gap between germline ends came to 10 bases. CDR3 residues: CASSQAGRSGNTIYF. CDR3 nucleotide sequence: TGTGCCAGCAGCCAGGCAGGGCGTTCTGGAAACACCATATATTTT.

J is TRBJ2-7 and V is TRBV28; the D gene is possibly TRBD2 (7 bases). V lost 7 bases to trimming and J lost 4 bases, with 17 bases between them. The CDR3 totals 14 residues. From germline, CDR1 is MDHEN and CDR2 SYDVKM. This chain's CDR3 is CASNVEGGRYEQYF. The CDR3 DNA is TGTGCCAGCAACGTAGAGGGGGGGAGGTACGAGCAGTACTTC.

This clone was recorded only once. The chain links TRBV12-3 or TRBV12-4 to TRBJ1-1; D unresolved. V lost 0 bases to trimming and J lost 5 bases, with 7 bases between them. The CDR3 is 13 residues long. The CDR3 sequence: CASSLAGRTEAFF. CDR3 in DNA: TGTGCCAGCAGTTTAGCAGGGAGGACTGAAGCTTTCTTT.

This rearrangement joins TRBV19 to TRBJ2-7, with TRBD2 matching over 11 bases. CDR1 and CDR2 (germline): LNHDA, SQIVND (reference sequence). The CDR3 covers 19 residues. J lost 0 bases, V lost 6 bases, and 16 bases had no gene match. CDR3 loop: CASSPGHASGRIYSYEQYF. CDR3 DNA sequence: TGTGCCAGTAGCCCCGGGCACGCTAGCGGGAGGATTTACTCCTACGAGCAGTACTTC.

At least ten counts were recorded for this clone. The chain couples TRBV29-1 to TRBJ1-1; D is perhaps TRBD1 (6 bases). Germline V gene data show CDR1 as SQVTM and CDR2 as ANQGSEA. V was shortened by 7 bases and J by 1 base, with 19 bases between the two germline ends. The CDR3 is made up of 15 amino acids. This chain's CDR3 is CSASRGALRNTEAFF. In DNA form, the CDR3 reads TGCAGCGCCTCCCGGGGGGCCCTAAGGAACACTGAAGCTTTCTTT.

The chain links TRBV27 to TRBJ1-1; D is perhaps TRBD1 (5 bases). V lost 6 bases, J lost 3 bases, and 11 bases lay in between. CDR3 length: 13 residues. Germline loops: CDR1 MNHEY, CDR2 SMNVEV (reference sequence). The CDR3, as DNA: TGTGCCAGCAGCCTACAGGTAGACACTGAAGCTTTCTTT. It is translated as CASSLQVDTEAFF.

The genes are TRBV7-3 and TRBJ1-1; D is ambiguous. This CDR3 region has 15 residues. Looked up from germline, CDR1 is SGHTA and CDR2 is FQGTGA. Trimming left V 1 base short and J 1 base short, with 10 bases between. This CDR3 reads CASSLSPGSNTEAFF. The CDR3 DNA follows: TGTGCCAGCAGCTTAAGTCCAGGCTCGAACACTGAAGCTTTCTTT.

The chain uses TRBV29-1 and TRBJ2-1; no firm D call. The CDR3 length is 10 residues. Germline V gene lookup returns CDR1 SQVTM and CDR2 ANQGSEA. The V end was cut by 6 bases, the J end by 7 bases, with 7 bases between. This CDR3 reads CSVAPNEQFF. As DNA, the CDR3 is TGCAGCGTGGCCCCAAATGAGCAGTTCTTC.

V gene TRBV6-2 or TRBV6-3 combines with J gene TRBJ1-1; 7 nucleotides match TRBD1. V was clipped by 4 bases and J by 1 base; unmatched bases: 6. CDR3 size: 15 residues. Germline V CDR1 and CDR2: MNHEY, SVGEGT. In DNA form, the CDR3 reads TGTGCCAGCAGTTCGCTCCAGGGGGGGAACACTGAAGCTTTCTTT. Its translation: CASSSLQGGNTEAFF.

DNA of the CDR3: TGTGCCAGCTCACCACCGGGACAGGGCGGGGGATACAATGAGCAGTTCTTC. This codes for CASSPPGQGGGYNEQFF. The V call is TRBV18, the J call TRBJ2-1, with 9 nucleotides matching TRBD1. Germline CDR1 is KGHSH and CDR2 is LQKENI. V lost 0 bases to trimming and J lost 4 bases; unmatched junction nucleotides: 7. The length of the CDR3 is 17 residues.

V and J are TRBV3-1 (or the pseudogene TRBV3-2) and TRBJ1-5, with TRBD1 identical over 10 bases. Trimming took 10 bases from V and 4 from J; bases not matched to a gene: 10. The CDR3 loop spans 15 amino acids. Germline CDR1 and CDR2: LGHDT and YNNKEL (reference sequence). The CDR3 sequence: CATSVGTGANQPQHF. DNA for the CDR3: TGTGCCACCTCCGTCGGGACAGGGGCTAATCAGCCCCAGCATTTT.

The rearrangement links TRBV29-1 to TRBJ2-1; 8 bases match TRBD1. Germline V CDR1 and CDR2: SQVTM, ANQGSEA. V gave up 5 bases and J gave up 2 bases; unmatched junction bases: 5. The CDR3 sequence is 14 residues long. The CDR3 is CSVYTGGAYNEQFF. DNA of the CDR3: TGCAGCGTTTATACAGGGGGTGCCTACAATGAGCAGTTCTTC.

In regard to this clone: This specimen includes other DNA sequences encoding the same CDR3. The J gene is TRBJ2-1, the V gene TRBV5-1; 8 nucleotides match TRBD2. Looked up from germline, CDR1 is SGHRS and CDR2 is YFSETQ. The CDR3 is made up of 13 amino acids. The V and J ends lost 1 base and 6 bases, in that order; junction bases with no gene match: 0. In DNA, the CDR3 is TGCGCCAGCAGCTTGAGCGGGAGCAATGAGCAGTTCTTC. It encodes CASSLSGSNEQFF.

V gene TRBV6-5 combines with J gene TRBJ1-1; maybe TRBD1 (6 bases). V was clipped by 6 bases and J by 4 bases, with 15 bases between them. The CDR3 extends over 14 amino acids. Looked up from germline, CDR1 is MNHEY and CDR2 is SVGAGI. The CDR3 DNA sequence: TGTGCCAGCAGCATGGACCCCAGGGGCACTGAAGCTTTCTTT. Its translation: CASSMDPRGTEAFF.

This clone came up once. The chain is built from TRBV6-2 or TRBV6-3 and TRBJ2-3, with TRBD2 as a possible D gene (5 bases). Germline V lookup: CDR1 MNHEY, CDR2 SVGEGT. The V gene lost 0 bases and the J gene lost 4 bases, with 11 bases spanning the gap. This CDR3 contains 15 residues. CDR3 nucleotide sequence: TGTGCCAGCAGTTACTCAGCGGCCGGCGCAGATACGCAGTATTTT. This gives the protein CASSYSAAGADTQYF.